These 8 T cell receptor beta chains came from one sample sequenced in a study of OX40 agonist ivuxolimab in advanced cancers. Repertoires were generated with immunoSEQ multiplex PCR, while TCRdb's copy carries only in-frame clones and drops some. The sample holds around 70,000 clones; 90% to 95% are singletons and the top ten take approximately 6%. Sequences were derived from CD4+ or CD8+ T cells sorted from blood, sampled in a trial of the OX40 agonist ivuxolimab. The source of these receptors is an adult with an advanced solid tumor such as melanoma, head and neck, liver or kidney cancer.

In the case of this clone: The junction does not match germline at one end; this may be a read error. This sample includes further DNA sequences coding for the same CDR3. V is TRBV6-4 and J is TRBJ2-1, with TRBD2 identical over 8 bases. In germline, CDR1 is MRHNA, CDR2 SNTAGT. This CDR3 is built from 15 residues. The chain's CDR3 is CASSHTSGPSNEQFF. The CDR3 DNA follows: TGCGCCAGCAGTCACACTAGCGGTCCAAGCAATGAGCAGTTCTTC.

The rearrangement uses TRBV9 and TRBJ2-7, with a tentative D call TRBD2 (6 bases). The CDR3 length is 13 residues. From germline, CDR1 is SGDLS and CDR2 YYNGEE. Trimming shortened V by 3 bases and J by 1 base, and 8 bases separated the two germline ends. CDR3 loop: CASSDGSSYEQYF. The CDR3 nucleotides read TGTGCCAGCAGCGACGGGAGTTCCTACGAGCAGTACTTC.

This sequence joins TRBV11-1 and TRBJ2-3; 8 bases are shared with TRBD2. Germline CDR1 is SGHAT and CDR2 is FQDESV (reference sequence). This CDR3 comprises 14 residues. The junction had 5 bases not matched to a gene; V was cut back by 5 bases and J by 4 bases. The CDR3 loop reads CASSIGTRPDTQYF. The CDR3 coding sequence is TGTGCCAGCAGCATCGGGACTAGACCAGATACGCAGTATTTT.

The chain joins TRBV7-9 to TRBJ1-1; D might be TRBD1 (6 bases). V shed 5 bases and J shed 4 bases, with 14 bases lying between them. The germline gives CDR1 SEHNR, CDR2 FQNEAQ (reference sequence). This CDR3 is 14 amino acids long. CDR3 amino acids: CASSPYRVVTEAFF. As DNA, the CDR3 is TGTGCCAGCAGCCCGTACAGGGTGGTCACTGAAGCTTTCTTT.

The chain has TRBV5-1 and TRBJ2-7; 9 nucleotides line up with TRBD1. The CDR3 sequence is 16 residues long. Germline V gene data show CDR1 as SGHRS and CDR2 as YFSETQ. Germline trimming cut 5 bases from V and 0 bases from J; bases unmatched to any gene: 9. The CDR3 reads CASRLRDRASSYEQYF. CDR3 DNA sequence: TGCGCCAGCAGACTTAGGGACAGGGCGAGCTCCTACGAGCAGTACTTC. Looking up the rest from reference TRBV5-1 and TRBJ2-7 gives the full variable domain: KAGVTQTPRYLIKTRGQQVTLSCSPISGHRSVSWYQQTPGQGLQFLFEYFSETQRNKGNFPGRFSGRQFSNSRSEMNVSTLELGDSALYLCASRLRDRASSYEQYFGPGTRLTVT.

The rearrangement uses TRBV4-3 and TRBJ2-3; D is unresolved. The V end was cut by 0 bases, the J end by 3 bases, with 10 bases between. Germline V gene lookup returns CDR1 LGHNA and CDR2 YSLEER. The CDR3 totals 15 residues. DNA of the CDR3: TGCGCCAGCAGCCAAGATCGCGCCAGGACAGATACGCAGTATTTT. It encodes CASSQDRARTDTQYF.

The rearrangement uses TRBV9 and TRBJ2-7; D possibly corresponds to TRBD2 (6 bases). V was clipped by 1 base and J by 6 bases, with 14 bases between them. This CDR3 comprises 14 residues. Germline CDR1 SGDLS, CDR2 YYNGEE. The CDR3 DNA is TGTGCCAGCAGCGTACCGGGAGCTGGAGGCGAGCAGTACTTC. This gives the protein CASSVPGAGGEQYF.

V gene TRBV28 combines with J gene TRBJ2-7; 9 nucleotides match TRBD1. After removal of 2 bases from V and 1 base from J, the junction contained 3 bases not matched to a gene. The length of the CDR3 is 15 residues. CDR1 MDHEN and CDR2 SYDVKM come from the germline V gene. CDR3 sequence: CASSLIGTGSYEQYF. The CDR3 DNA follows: TGTGCCAGCAGTTTAATAGGGACAGGGTCCTACGAGCAGTACTTC. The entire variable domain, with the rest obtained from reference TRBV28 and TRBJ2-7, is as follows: DVKVTQSSRYLVKRTGEKVFLECVQDMDHENMFWYRQDPGLGLRLIYFSYDVKMKEKGDIPEGYSVSREKKERFSLILESASTNQTSMYLCASSLIGTGSYEQYFGPGTRLTVT.